The 22 T cell receptor beta chains below were found in one sample sequenced in a study of blood T cell repertoires in COVID-19. Sequenced by immunoSEQ multiplex PCR; TCRdb stores in-frame clones only, minus some. The sample shows about 250,000 clones, approximately 82% of them seen only once. The source material was peripheral blood. The receptors originated from a man aged 35-49 years with active or convalescent COVID-19.

The rearrangement links TRBV19 to TRBJ2-3, with D possibly being TRBD1 (6 bases). Germline CDR1 is LNHDA and CDR2 is SQIVND (reference sequence). The CDR3 has 13 amino acids. V lost 5 bases and J 3 bases, leaving 9 bases between the germline ends. The CDR3 here is CASSVGQTDTQYF. For the CDR3, the DNA is TGTGCCAGTAGTGTCGGACAGACAGATACGCAGTATTTT.

V is TRBV19 and J is TRBJ1-2, with D uncertain. V lost 9 bases to trimming and J lost 4 bases, with 6 bases between them. Germline loops: CDR1 LNHDA, CDR2 SQIVND (reference sequence). The CDR3 has 10 residues. CDR3 region: CASLLYGYTF. CDR3 DNA: TGTGCCAGCCTCCTCTATGGCTACACCTTC.

The chain joins TRBV7-9 to TRBJ1-2; 12 bases line up with TRBD1. This CDR3 comprises 16 residues. CDR1 and CDR2 (germline): SEHNR, FQNEAQ (reference sequence). J was trimmed by 8 bases and V by 5 bases; bases with no gene match: 12. The CDR3 is CASSAQGQGARPGYTF. The CDR3 nucleotides read TGTGCCAGCAGCGCCCAGGGACAGGGGGCCCGGCCGGGCTACACCTTC.

The chain has TRBV6-5 and TRBJ1-2; TRBD1 matches at 8 bases. The germline gives CDR1 MNHEY, CDR2 SVGAGI. The CDR3 consists of 14 residues. After removal of 7 bases from V and 8 bases from J, the junction contained 12 bases not matched to a gene. CDR3 coding DNA: TGTGCCAGCACCTCGGACAGGGCCCTTGGCGGCTACACCTTC. This sequence encodes CASTSDRALGGYTF.

The chain is built from TRBV4-1 and TRBJ2-5; TRBD2 agrees at 12 bases. Germline V CDR1 and CDR2: MGHRA, YSYEKL. The CDR3 spans 16 residues. The V and J ends lost 6 bases and 0 bases, in that order; junction bases with no gene match: 5. Written as DNA, the CDR3 is TGCGCCAGCAGATCACTAGCGGGGGGTTACCAAGAGACCCAGTACTTC. Translating gives CASRSLAGGYQETQYF.

The V and J genes are TRBV19 and TRBJ2-7; tentatively, D is TRBD2 (5 bases). The germline V gene encodes CDR1 LNHDA and CDR2 SQIVND (reference sequence). CDR3 length: 12 amino acids. The V end lost 6 bases, the J end lost 4 bases, and 10 bases lay between the germline ends. CDR3: CASSFSGYEQYF. In DNA form, the CDR3 reads TGTGCCAGTAGCTTTTCGGGATACGAGCAGTACTTC.

The chain couples TRBV7-3 to TRBJ2-2, with TRBD2 matching 9 bases. Germline V gene data show CDR1 as SGHTA and CDR2 as FQGTGA. This CDR3 comprises 16 residues. The V and J ends lost 4 bases and 4 bases, in that order; junction bases with no gene match: 7. CDR3 loop: CASSSLAGLVTGELFF. CDR3 nucleotide sequence: TGTGCCAGCAGCTCCCTAGCGGGGTTGGTCACCGGGGAGCTGTTTTTT. Full variable domain (rest looked up from reference TRBV7-3 and TRBJ2-2): GAGVSQTPSNKVTEKGKYVELRCDPISGHTALYWYRQSLGQGPEFLIYFQGTGAADDSGLPNDRFFAVRPEGSVSTLKIQRTERGDSAVYLCASSSLAGLVTGELFFGEGSRLTVL.

The CDR3: CASSRSGTGNTEAFF. The CDR3, as DNA: TGTGCCAGCTCACGTTCGGGGACAGGGAACACTGAAGCTTTCTTT. The chain couples TRBV18 to TRBJ1-1; 8 bases match TRBD1. The germline gives CDR1 KGHSH, CDR2 LQKENI. This CDR3 spans 15 amino acids. V trimming: 4 bases; J trimming: 1 base; junction bases outside the gene matches: 5.

This clone was detected once. The chain employs TRBV12-5 and TRBJ2-1; tentative D call: TRBD2 (6 bases). The CDR3 is made up of 15 amino acids. Germline loops: CDR1 LGHNT, CDR2 FRNRAP. The germline V and J ends were trimmed by 5 bases and 3 bases, with 14 bases remaining between them. The CDR3 DNA reads as TGTGCTAGTGGTCCAGAAGCCGGGGGCTACAATGAGCAGTTCTTC. Its protein is CASGPEAGGYNEQFF.

This clone was seen once. The chain employs TRBV30 and TRBJ1-1; no reliable D call. Trimming stripped 8 bases from V and 1 base from J, with 8 bases between. Germline-derived CDR1 and CDR2 are GTSNPN and SVGIG (reference sequence). The CDR3 spans 11 residues. The CDR3 reads CAGIRNTEAFF. The CDR3 DNA is TGTGCCGGTATCAGGAACACTGAAGCTTTCTTT.

This clone was seen once. The chain employs TRBV7-2 and TRBJ1-1; possible D gene TRBD1, 5 bases. The CDR3 is 14 amino acids. CDR1 is SGHTA and CDR2 is FQGNSA in the germline V gene. Trimming removed 5 bases at V and 3 bases at J, with 13 bases between. In DNA form, the CDR3 reads TGTGCCAGCAGCCTGGGGGGTAGAGACACTGAAGCTTTCTTT. This codes for CASSLGGRDTEAFF.

V usage is TRBV7-2 and J usage is TRBJ1-1; D call uncertain. Deletions cut 7 bases from V and 1 base from J, with 16 bases between. Germline CDR1 reads SGHTA; CDR2 reads FQGNSA. This CDR3 has 15 amino acids. The CDR3 DNA sequence: TGTGCCAGCACCTACGGGGAGGTAGCGAACACTGAAGCTTTCTTT. This codes for CASTYGEVANTEAFF.

This chain links TRBV9 with TRBJ2-3; 10 nucleotides agree with TRBD2. This CDR3 region has 14 residues. Germline V gives CDR1 SGDLS, CDR2 YYNGEE. The V gene end was trimmed by 3 bases and the J gene end by 3 bases; junction bases not matched to a gene: 1. This chain's CDR3 is CASSGSGGTDTQYF. For the CDR3, the DNA is TGTGCCAGCAGCGGTAGCGGGGGGACAGATACGCAGTATTTT.

V is TRBV5-5 and J is TRBJ1-2, with D uncertain. This CDR3 comprises 14 residues. The germline gives CDR1 SGHKS, CDR2 YYEKEE (reference sequence). Trimming left V 4 bases short and J 4 bases short, with 14 bases between. The CDR3 region is CASSEGSGSYGYTF. CDR3 bases: TGTGCCAGCAGCGAGGGTAGTGGGAGCTATGGCTACACCTTC.

V and J are TRBV27 and TRBJ1-1; 9 nucleotides line up with TRBD1. V gave up 0 bases and J gave up 0 bases; unmatched junction bases: 2. CDR1 is MNHEY and CDR2 is SMNVEV in the germline V gene (reference sequence). The CDR3 has 16 amino acids. The chain's CDR3 is CASSLSGTGMNTEAFF. The CDR3 coding sequence is TGTGCCAGCAGTTTATCCGGGACAGGGATGAACACTGAAGCTTTCTTT.

J is TRBJ2-7 and V is TRBV6-5; perhaps TRBD1 as D (5 bases). The CDR3 contains 14 residues. Trimming took 3 bases from V and 7 from J, leaving 16 bases between them. In germline, CDR1 is MNHEY, CDR2 SVGAGI. CDR3 residues: CASSYRAGRGEQYF. The CDR3 DNA reads as TGTGCCAGCAGTTATCGTGCAGGGCGAGGTGAGCAGTACTTC.

The count of this clone is one. The chain recombines TRBV9 with TRBJ2-1; tentatively, D is TRBD1 (5 bases). This CDR3 region has 15 residues. V was trimmed by 0 bases and J by 0 bases, leaving 7 bases between them. Germline-derived CDR1 and CDR2 are SGDLS and YYNGEE. CDR3 coding DNA: TGTGCCAGCAGCGTAGGGACATACTCCTACAATGAGCAGTTCTTC. Translating gives CASSVGTYSYNEQFF.

Only a few counts were recorded for this clone. This chain uses TRBV6-2 or TRBV6-3 with TRBJ1-2, with D unresolved. V was clipped by 6 bases and J by 8 bases, with 13 bases between them. CDR1 and CDR2 from the germline V gene are MNHEY and SVGEGT. The CDR3 is made up of 12 amino acids. The CDR3 sequence is CASSTPLAGYTF. DNA for the CDR3: TGTGCCAGCAGCACCCCACTCGCGGGCTACACCTTC.

The J gene is TRBJ2-3, the V gene TRBV7-2; D gene ambiguous. The CDR3 spans 14 residues. Per germline, CDR1 SGHTA and CDR2 FQGNSA. Deletions cut 6 bases from V and 2 bases from J, with 12 bases between. The CDR3 DNA sequence: TGTGCCAGCAGTCTGGGCATGCCCACAGATACGCAGTATTTT. Translated: CASSLGMPTDTQYF.

The chain carries TRBV12-3 or TRBV12-4 and TRBJ2-7; 11 bases are shared with TRBD2. The CDR3 consists of 13 residues. Unmatched junction bases numbered 5, after V lost 6 bases and J lost 7 bases. CDR3 in DNA: TGTGCCAGCAGGCTTAGCGGGAGGGAAGAGCAGTACTTC. Amino acids: CASRLSGREEQYF.

Only a few counts were recorded for this clone. V is TRBV7-2 and J is TRBJ1-1, with D unclear. The V end lost 3 bases, the J end lost 3 bases, and 8 bases lay between the germline ends. CDR3 length: 13 residues. CDR1 and CDR2 (germline): SGHTA, FQGNSA. The CDR3 coding sequence is TGTGCCAGCAGCTTGAGGGATTACACTGAAGCTTTCTTT. Its protein is CASSLRDYTEAFF.

This clone was seen a handful of times. The chain carries TRBV6-5 and TRBJ2-1; 10 bases are a match to TRBD1. The CDR3 runs 15 residues. The germline V gene encodes CDR1 MNHEY and CDR2 SVGAGI. The V gene end was trimmed by 10 bases and the J gene end by 7 bases; junction bases not matched to a gene: 13. In DNA, the CDR3 is TGTGCCACCTGGGGCGGGACAGGGGCTAGGAATGAGCAGTTCTTC. This translates into CATWGGTGARNEQFF.